The 20 T cell receptor beta chains in this list originate from one sample, sequenced in a study of blood T cell repertoires in COVID-19. TCRdb keeps only in-frame clones here, not all; method: immunoSEQ multiplex PCR. The table lists approximately 120,000 clones, 80% of them singletons. The specimen was peripheral blood. The receptors shown here come from a human donor in a cohort sampled during active COVID-19.

The chain links TRBV7-3 to TRBJ2-3, with a possible D match to TRBD2 (6 bases). CDR3 length equals 15 residues. V lost 5 bases, J lost 0 bases, and 12 bases lay in between. Germline V lookup: CDR1 SGHTA, CDR2 FQGTGA. CDR3 DNA: TGTGCCAGCAGCCGAGGTCGGGGGAGCACAGATACGCAGTATTTT. Amino acid sequence: CASSRGRGSTDTQYF.

The genes are TRBV7-2 and TRBJ1-1, with D tentatively TRBD1 (5 bases). The CDR3 length is 11 residues. V lost 5 bases, J lost 5 bases, and 6 bases lay in between. Germline CDR1 is SGHTA and CDR2 is FQGNSA. Here the CDR3 reads CASSRGTEAFF. CDR3 sequence (DNA): TGTGCCAGCAGCCGGGGGACTGAAGCTTTCTTT.

The V call is TRBV6-5, the J call TRBJ1-1; no reliable D call. The CDR3 loop spans 14 amino acids. The V end was cut by 3 bases, the J end by 3 bases, with 11 bases between. Per the germline V gene, CDR1 is MNHEY and CDR2 is SVGAGI. The CDR3 bases are TGTGCCAGCAGTTATTCCACAGCTTACACTGAAGCTTTCTTT. It yields the protein CASSYSTAYTEAFF.

The chain uses TRBV7-9 and TRBJ2-1; D remains unclear. The CDR3 has 11 amino acids. V shed 7 bases and J shed 6 bases, with 7 bases lying between them. The germline V gene encodes CDR1 SEHNR and CDR2 FQNEAQ (reference sequence). CDR3 in amino acids: CASTHSNEQFF. The DNA of the CDR3 is TGTGCCAGCACTCACAGCAATGAGCAGTTCTTC.

J is TRBJ1-5 and V is TRBV21-1; TRBD1 is the table's D call and was not checked against the DNA. TRBV21-1 is shown as a pseudogene. This CDR3 comprises 17 residues. CDR3 in DNA: TGTGCCAGCAGCAAAGCGGACAGAGTGTATAGCAATCAGCCCCAGCATTTT. Its translation: CASSKADRVYSNQPQHF.

The chain employs TRBV5-5 and TRBJ2-5; 12 bases fit TRBD2. The CDR3 spans 15 residues. V shed 7 bases and J 5 bases; nucleotides not matched to a gene: 9. Germline V gene sequence: CDR1 SGHKS, CDR2 YYEKEE (reference sequence). For the CDR3, the DNA is TGTGCCAGCTTTCCTAGCGGGGGGGCCCGGGAGACCCAGTACTTC. Translating it yields CASFPSGGARETQYF. The full variable domain, with the rest looked up from reference TRBV5-5 and TRBJ2-5, is DAGVTQSPTHLIKTRGQQVTLRCSPISGHKSVSWYQQVLGQGPQFIFQYYEKEERGRGNFPDRFSARQFPNYSSELNVNALLLGDSALYLCASFPSGGARETQYFGPGTRLLVL.

This sequence joins TRBV7-9 and TRBJ1-1; 7 bases fit TRBD1. The CDR3 runs to 15 residues. Looked up from germline, CDR1 is SEHNR and CDR2 is FQNEAQ (reference sequence). V lost 2 bases and J lost 8; bases outside the gene matches: 11. The CDR3 spells CASSLHRGPRTEAFF. CDR3 DNA: TGTGCCAGCAGCTTACACAGGGGACCCCGGACCGAAGCTTTCTTT.

Here the CDR3 reads CASTRAGRGYTF. CDR3 DNA: TGTGCCAGCACCCGCGCGGGGAGAGGCTACACCTTC. The chain recombines TRBV7-9 with TRBJ1-2; no firm D call. The CDR3 contains 12 residues. Trimming removed 7 bases at V and 8 bases at J, with 14 bases between. Germline V gene data show CDR1 as SEHNR and CDR2 as FQNEAQ (reference sequence).

The chain carries TRBV9 and TRBJ1-1; D unclear. CDR1 is SGDLS, CDR2 YYNGEE, per germline. V lost 0 bases and J lost 0, with 15 bases in between. The CDR3 consists of 17 residues. The CDR3 spells CASSVGLTRSLNTEAFF. CDR3 nucleotides: TGTGCCAGCAGCGTAGGTCTTACTAGGTCCCTGAACACTGAAGCTTTCTTT.

This clone was recorded a few times. The V and J genes are TRBV2 and TRBJ2-5; possible D gene TRBD2, 5 bases. Germline V lookup: CDR1 SNHLY, CDR2 FYNNEI. Trimming took off 6 bases at V and 2 bases at J, with 13 bases between the two ends. The CDR3 is 14 amino acids. CDR3 protein: CASRARDIQETQYF. The CDR3 DNA reads TGTGCCAGCAGAGCCCGGGATATTCAAGAGACCCAGTACTTC.

This clone appeared once. The rearrangement uses TRBV15 and TRBJ2-7, with a weak D call TRBD1 (5 bases). Germline V gene lookup returns CDR1 LNHNV and CDR2 YYDKDF (reference sequence). V dropped 2 bases and J dropped 5 bases, with 10 bases sitting between them. The CDR3 has 13 amino acids. CDR3 nucleotide sequence: TGTGCCACCAGCAGAACCAGGGTGGACGAGCAGTACTTC. Its translation: CATSRTRVDEQYF.

In DNA, the CDR3 is TGCAGTGCGGGGGAGACAGGGGATTACACCTTC. It codes for CSAGETGDYTF. This sequence joins TRBV20-1 and TRBJ1-2; 8 nucleotides align to TRBD1. This CDR3 spans 11 amino acids. With V trimmed by 6 bases and J by 11 bases, 8 bases remained unmatched. Germline V CDR1 and CDR2: DFQATT, SNEGSKA (reference sequence).

In DNA form, the CDR3 reads TGTGCCAGCAGTTTTCAGATGACGGCGGGTCACAGCCAGCCCCAGCATTTT. Its translation is CASSFQMTAGHSQPQHF. The chain uses TRBV28 and TRBJ1-5; no definite D call. CDR3 length equals 17 residues. Germline V gives CDR1 MDHEN, CDR2 SYDVKM. Trimming left V 3 bases short and J 7 bases short, with 22 bases between.

The CDR3 coding sequence is TGCGCCAGCAGCCAAGTCAGGGCGCCTCGGAGCACTGAAGCTTTCTTT. This codes for CASSQVRAPRSTEAFF. The chain combines TRBV4-3 with TRBJ1-1, with D possibly matching TRBD1 (5 bases). Germline V CDR1 and CDR2: LGHNA, YSLEER. The ends were cut back, 1 base at V and 4 bases at J, with 16 bases in the middle. This CDR3 has 16 amino acids.

The chain has TRBV28 and TRBJ1-3; D is uncertain. The CDR3 is made up of 13 amino acids. Germline-derived CDR1 and CDR2 are MDHEN and SYDVKM. The germline V and J ends were trimmed by 3 bases and 5 bases, with 8 bases remaining between them. The CDR3 sequence is CASSFMERNTIYF. The CDR3 DNA sequence: TGTGCCAGCAGTTTTATGGAGAGAAACACCATATATTTT.

The chain carries TRBV5-4 and TRBJ2-3; tentatively, D is TRBD2 (6 bases). V lost 7 bases, J lost 0 bases, and 18 bases lay in between. The CDR3 loop spans 16 amino acids. Per germline, CDR1 SGHNT and CDR2 YYREEE (reference sequence). CDR3 region: CASQPQTGESTDTQYF. The CDR3 nucleotides are TGTGCCAGCCAGCCGCAGACGGGAGAGAGCACAGATACGCAGTATTTT.

The chain employs TRBV18 and TRBJ1-2; TRBD1 aligns across 12 bases. There are 16 residues in the CDR3. V shed 8 bases and J 3 bases; nucleotides not matched to a gene: 10. The germline V gene encodes CDR1 KGHSH and CDR2 LQKENI. The CDR3 loop reads CASTPGTGGADYGYTF. The CDR3 DNA reads TGTGCCAGCACCCCCGGGACAGGGGGCGCAGACTATGGCTACACCTTC.

The rearrangement joins TRBV10-3 to TRBJ2-7, with 8 bases lining up with TRBD1. This CDR3 comprises 13 residues. Trimming cost V 7 bases and J 2 bases; bases outside gene matches: 4. Germline CDR1 ENHRY, CDR2 SYGVKD. The CDR3 reads CAITGGRAYEQYF. DNA of the CDR3: TGTGCCATCACAGGGGGCCGAGCCTACGAGCAGTACTTC.

In its sample, this clone was seen once. V is TRBV9 and J is TRBJ2-1; TRBD2 matches 7 bases. Germline V gene lookup returns CDR1 SGDLS and CDR2 YYNGEE. Germline trimming cut 0 bases from V and 4 bases from J; bases unmatched to any gene: 7. The CDR3 consists of 16 residues. CDR3 region: CASSVAGGGPYNEQFF. CDR3 nucleotides: TGTGCCAGCAGCGTAGCGGGCGGGGGACCATACAATGAGCAGTTCTTC. The full variable domain, with the rest looked up from reference TRBV9 and TRBJ2-1, is DSGVTQTPKHLITATGQRVTLRCSPRSGDLSVYWYQQSLDQGLQFLIQYYNGEERAKGNILERFSAQQFPDLHSELNLSSLELGDSALYFCASSVAGGGPYNEQFFGPGTRLTVL.

This chain joins TRBV5-1 and TRBJ1-6; maybe TRBD1 (5 bases). The germline CDR1 and CDR2 sequences are SGHRS and YFSETQ. V was cut by 7 bases and J by 7 bases, with 18 bases left in between. This CDR3 contains 15 residues. The CDR3 here is CASSSLQGNNSPLHF. The CDR3 DNA reads as TGCGCCAGCTCTAGTCTCCAGGGCAACAATTCACCCCTCCACTTT. Looking up the rest from reference TRBV5-1 and TRBJ1-6 gives the full variable domain: KAGVTQTPRYLIKTRGQQVTLSCSPISGHRSVSWYQQTPGQGLQFLFEYFSETQRNKGNFPGRFSGRQFSNSRSEMNVSTLELGDSALYLCASSSLQGNNSPLHFGNGTRLTVT.